The 30 T cell receptor beta chains reported below all come from one sample, sequenced in a study of control samples from healthy donors and cancer patients. This table comes from immunoSEQ multiplex PCR, and its TCRdb copy is limited to in-frame clones, with some not included. The table shows approximately 130,000 clones, with 87% occurring only once. The specimen was blood. These receptors were taken from a man aged 25 to 40 in good health.

This clone was observed a single time. The rearrangement joins TRBV18 to TRBJ2-1, with TRBD1 matching over 9 bases. CDR1 is KGHSH and CDR2 is LQKENI in the germline V gene. V lost 6 bases, J lost 10 bases, and 10 bases stayed unmatched. This CDR3 has 14 amino acids. The CDR3 coding sequence is TGTGCCAGCTCCCCCGGGACAGGGAGGCCAGAGCAGTTCTTC. It encodes CASSPGTGRPEQFF.

The CDR3: CASSETTIERPQHF. The CDR3 region has the DNA TGTGCCAGCAGTGAGACGACCATTGAAAGACCCCAGCATTTT. The chain couples TRBV6-1 to TRBJ1-5, with D unresolved. The CDR3 has 14 residues. V was trimmed by 3 bases and J by 10 bases, leaving 16 bases between them. Germline V gene data show CDR1 as MNHNS and CDR2 as SASEGT.

V is TRBV19 and J is TRBJ2-3, with 7 bases that match TRBD2. V lost 3 bases and J lost 0; bases outside the gene matches: 3. CDR1 LNHDA and CDR2 SQIVND come from the germline V gene (reference sequence). The CDR3 totals 15 residues. The CDR3 loop reads CASSMGGDSTDTQYF. The CDR3, as DNA: TGTGCCAGTAGTATGGGAGGGGATAGCACAGATACGCAGTATTTT.

The CDR3 is CASSWDSPNTGELFF. As DNA, the CDR3 is TGCGCCAGCAGCTGGGACAGCCCGAACACCGGGGAGCTGTTTTTT. V gene TRBV5-1 combines with J gene TRBJ2-2; 7 bases align to TRBD1. The CDR3 loop spans 15 amino acids. Germline CDR1 reads SGHRS; CDR2 reads YFSETQ. Unmatched junction bases numbered 2, after V lost 3 bases and J lost 0 bases.

The chain joins TRBV14 to TRBJ1-3; the D is unclear. The V and J ends lost 4 bases and 6 bases respectively, with 4 bases between them. CDR1 and CDR2 (germline): SGHDN, FVKESK. The CDR3 sequence is 11 residues long. The CDR3: CASSRTNTIYF. CDR3 nucleotide sequence: TGTGCCAGCAGCCGAACAAACACCATATATTTT.

Note on this clone: Different DNA sequences within this sample yield the same CDR3. The chain has TRBV12-3 or TRBV12-4 and TRBJ1-1; D call uncertain. The CDR3 runs to 13 residues. Trimming took 5 bases from V and 1 from J, leaving 8 bases between them. CDR3 sequence (DNA): TGTGCCAGCAGTCTTACCAGGAACACTGAAGCTTTCTTT. Amino acids: CASSLTRNTEAFF.

Only one count was recorded for this clone. The chain links TRBV27 to TRBJ2-7; 7 nucleotides align to TRBD1. CDR1 and CDR2 (germline): MNHEY, SMNVEV (reference sequence). The V and J ends lost 5 bases and 3 bases, in that order; junction bases with no gene match: 13. CDR3 length: 16 amino acids. CDR3 sequence (DNA): TGTGCCAGCAGTCCGCGACAGGGTCCGAGCATCTACGAGCAGTACGTC. Amino acids: CASSPRQGPSIYEQYV.

This chain connects TRBV4-1 to TRBJ2-1; D gene uncertain. V lost 4 bases and J lost 7, with 14 bases in between. Germline V gene sequence: CDR1 MGHRA, CDR2 YSYEKL. CDR3 length: 14 amino acids. This CDR3 reads CASSPDVRTNEQFF. The CDR3 DNA reads TGCGCCAGCAGCCCGGACGTCAGAACTAATGAGCAGTTCTTC.

This clone was picked up one time. The rearrangement uses TRBV6-5 and TRBJ2-2; 9 bases are shared with TRBD1. With 11 bases clipped from V and 5 bases from J, the junction kept 6 bases outside the gene matches. CDR3 size: 13 residues. The V gene's germline CDR1 is MNHEY and CDR2 SVGAGI. In nucleotides, the CDR3 is TGTGCCGGATACGGGACAGGGACCGGGGAGCTGTTTTTT. The encoded protein is CAGYGTGTGELFF.

The chain employs TRBV5-1 and TRBJ1-6, with D possibly being TRBD1 (6 bases). The CDR3 extends over 15 amino acids. V dropped 4 bases and J dropped 9 bases, with 17 bases sitting between them. Germline CDR1 and CDR2: SGHRS and YFSETQ. In DNA form, the CDR3 reads TGCGCCAGCAGCATAGGACAGCCGGAGGGTTCACCCCTCCACTTT. Residues: CASSIGQPEGSPLHF.

This clone was counted once. V gene TRBV2 combines with J gene TRBJ1-3; 7 positions match TRBD1. The CDR3 spans 15 residues. CDR1 and CDR2 from the germline V gene are SNHLY and FYNNEI. V dropped 1 base and J dropped 3; count of bases not matched to a gene: 3. This chain's CDR3 is CASSEDRGYGNTIYF. The DNA for the CDR3 is TGTGCCAGCAGTGAAGACAGGGGATATGGAAACACCATATATTTT.

This rearrangement joins TRBV2 to TRBJ2-7; the match to TRBD1 covers 9 bases. Germline V gene lookup returns CDR1 SNHLY and CDR2 FYNNEI. The CDR3 is 12 amino acids. The chain's CDR3 is CGGGQGPYEQYF. Here the CDR3 DNA reads TGTGGGGGCGGACAGGGGCCGTACGAGCAGTACTTC.

This rearrangement joins TRBV25-1 to TRBJ2-7; D might be TRBD1 (5 bases). CDR1 MGHDK and CDR2 SYGVNS come from the germline V gene. The CDR3 spans 16 residues. V dropped 1 base and J dropped 3 bases, with 16 bases sitting between them. The CDR3 sequence: CASSELIRVGHYEQYV. CDR3 bases: TGTGCCAGCAGTGAATTGATCAGGGTAGGCCACTACGAGCAGTACGTC.

The gene calls are TRBV11-3 and TRBJ2-1, with 8 bases matching TRBD2. The CDR3 length is 16 residues. Trimming cost V 4 bases and J 7 bases; bases outside gene matches: 12. Germline loops: CDR1 SGHNT, CDR2 YENEEA. The CDR3 DNA reads TGTGCCAGCAGCTACCCTCAACGGGGGGGCGGAAATGAGCAGTTCTTC. Protein: CASSYPQRGGGNEQFF.

The CDR3 sequence: CASSQRGEQYF. The CDR3 nucleotides read TGCGCCAGCAGCCAGCGGGGCGAGCAGTACTTC. The gene calls are TRBV4-1 and TRBJ2-7; a weak D match, TRBD2 (6 bases). V was pared by 3 bases and J by 6 bases, with 6 bases between. This CDR3 is built from 11 residues. Germline V gene lookup returns CDR1 MGHRA and CDR2 YSYEKL.

The rearrangement links TRBV5-1 to TRBJ1-2; D unclear. This CDR3 has 15 amino acids. CDR1 SGHRS and CDR2 YFSETQ come from the germline V gene. The V gene lost 0 bases and the J gene lost 0 bases, with 9 bases spanning the gap. Written as DNA, the CDR3 is TGCGCCAGCAGCTTGGAGCCCCGTTCTAACTATGGCTACACCTTC. This sequence encodes CASSLEPRSNYGYTF.

CDR3 region: CSVGQGLAVYNEQFF. CDR3 nucleotides: TGCAGCGTTGGACAGGGACTAGCGGTTTACAATGAGCAGTTCTTC. This chain uses TRBV29-1 with TRBJ2-1; the match to TRBD2 covers 11 bases. CDR3 length: 15 amino acids. V trimming: 4 bases; J trimming: 4 bases; junction bases outside the gene matches: 6. Germline CDR1 reads SQVTM; CDR2 reads ANQGSEA.

V is TRBV6-6 and J is TRBJ1-5, with no clear D. The CDR3 runs to 15 residues. V was clipped by 6 bases and J by 0 bases, with 12 bases between them. CDR1 and CDR2 (germline): MNHNY, SVGAGI (reference sequence). This CDR3 is CASRAREDSNQPQHF. CDR3 nucleotide sequence: TGTGCCAGCAGGGCTAGGGAAGATAGCAATCAGCCCCAGCATTTT.

V and J are TRBV5-6 and TRBJ1-2; D gene ambiguous. The CDR3 has 14 amino acids. Germline loops: CDR1 SGHDT, CDR2 YYEEEE. V lost 3 bases to trimming and J lost 4 bases, with 13 bases between them. The CDR3 bases are TGTGCCAGCAGCTCCTGGGCCACCATCTATGGCTACACCTTC. Protein product: CASSSWATIYGYTF.

The chain has TRBV5-5 and TRBJ2-7; perhaps TRBD1 as D (6 bases). The CDR3 spans 12 residues. V was cut by 1 base and J by 5 bases, with 7 bases left in between. CDR1 and CDR2 (germline): SGHKS, YYEKEE (reference sequence). This CDR3 reads CASSLTGNEQYF. CDR3 nucleotides: TGTGCCAGCAGCTTGACAGGGAACGAGCAGTACTTC.

This clone showed up just a few times. The J gene is TRBJ2-5, the V gene TRBV5-1; 7 bases agree with TRBD2. The CDR3 loop spans 13 amino acids. The germline gives CDR1 SGHRS, CDR2 YFSETQ. J gave up 4 bases and V 7 bases, and 7 bases lay outside the gene matches. CDR3 loop: CASSTRGGETQYF. DNA for the CDR3: TGCGCCAGCTCTACGCGCGGGGGAGAGACCCAGTACTTC.

Only one count was recorded for this clone. V is TRBV30 and J is TRBJ1-1; D not resolved. V was trimmed by 8 bases and J by 5 bases, leaving 12 bases between them. Germline V gene data show CDR1 as GTSNPN and CDR2 as SVGIG (reference sequence). The CDR3 totals 11 residues. CDR3 region: CAGSRGTEAFF. The CDR3 DNA reads as TGTGCCGGTTCGCGGGGAACTGAAGCTTTCTTT.

The CDR3 here is CASSPYPAGGEVHTQYF. Written as DNA, the CDR3 is TGCGCCAGCAGCCCATACCCAGCGGGGGGCGAAGTTCATACGCAGTATTTT. The chain employs TRBV5-1 and TRBJ2-3; 9 nucleotides align to TRBD2. V shed 4 bases and J 7 bases; nucleotides not matched to a gene: 16. The CDR3 totals 17 residues. Germline lookup yields CDR1 SGHRS and CDR2 YFSETQ. The entire variable domain, with the rest obtained from reference TRBV5-1 and TRBJ2-3, is as follows: KAGVTQTPRYLIKTRGQQVTLSCSPISGHRSVSWYQQTPGQGLQFLFEYFSETQRNKGNFPGRFSGRQFSNSRSEMNVSTLELGDSALYLCASSPYPAGGEVHTQYFGPGTRLTVL.

This chain uses TRBV10-2 with TRBJ2-5; D is perhaps TRBD2 (7 bases). Between the trimmed V and J ends, which lost 6 bases and 7 bases, there was a span of 12 bases. CDR1 is WSHSY and CDR2 is SAAADI in the germline V gene. The CDR3 is 12 residues long. CDR3: CASSGGRGTQYF. The CDR3 bases are TGCGCCAGCAGCGGGGGGCGGGGGACCCAGTACTTC.

V is TRBV28 and J is TRBJ2-2; TRBD2 matches 8 bases. From germline, CDR1 is MDHEN and CDR2 SYDVKM. The CDR3 covers 14 residues. Losses at the gene ends were 7 bases for V and 6 bases for J; bases not matched to a gene: 7. The CDR3 nucleotides are TGTGCCAGCACCTCGGGGACTAGGGCCGGGGAGCTGTTTTTT. The encoded protein is CASTSGTRAGELFF.

The chain uses TRBV3-1 (or the pseudogene TRBV3-2) and TRBJ1-2; TRBD1 aligns across 8 bases. The germline V gene has CDR1 LGHDT and CDR2 YNNKEL (reference sequence). This CDR3 comprises 13 residues. Unmatched junction bases numbered 4, after V lost 4 bases and J lost 6 bases. CDR3 loop: CASSRPGQDGYTF. The DNA for the CDR3 is TGTGCCAGCAGCCGACCGGGACAGGATGGCTACACCTTC.

The chain has TRBV5-8 and TRBJ1-3; D might be TRBD1 (5 bases). Germline V CDR1 and CDR2: SGHTS, YDEGEE. Trimming removed 4 bases at V and 2 bases at J, with 13 bases between. The CDR3 spans 15 residues. For the CDR3, the DNA is TGTGCCAGCAGCCATGGGGACGGGCCTGGAAACACCATATATTTT. Translating gives CASSHGDGPGNTIYF.

V and J are TRBV7-3 and TRBJ1-1, with 7 bases identical to TRBD1. Germline CDR1 is SGHTA and CDR2 is FQGTGA. The CDR3 covers 17 residues. V shed 4 bases and J 1 base; nucleotides not matched to a gene: 12. The CDR3 protein is CASSSYHQGGANTEAFF. The CDR3 region has the DNA TGTGCCAGCAGCTCTTACCACCAGGGGGGGGCGAACACTGAAGCTTTCTTT.

The rearrangement uses TRBV10-2 and TRBJ1-2; 8 bases fit TRBD1. Germline loops: CDR1 WSHSY, CDR2 SAAADI. There are 14 residues in the CDR3. Losses at the gene ends were 6 bases for V and 5 bases for J; bases not matched to a gene: 8. The CDR3 coding sequence is TGCGCCAGCAGATCGACAGGGGATTGGTATGGCTACACCTTC. As protein: CASRSTGDWYGYTF.

The chain combines TRBV4-1 with TRBJ1-1, with D hard to call. This CDR3 region has 15 residues. Trimming pared 5 bases from V and 1 base from J, leaving 14 bases between. Germline V CDR1 and CDR2: MGHRA, YSYEKL. The CDR3, as DNA: TGCGCCAGCAGCTTAGAGACGGCCCCGAACACTGAAGCTTTCTTT. Residues: CASSLETAPNTEAFF.